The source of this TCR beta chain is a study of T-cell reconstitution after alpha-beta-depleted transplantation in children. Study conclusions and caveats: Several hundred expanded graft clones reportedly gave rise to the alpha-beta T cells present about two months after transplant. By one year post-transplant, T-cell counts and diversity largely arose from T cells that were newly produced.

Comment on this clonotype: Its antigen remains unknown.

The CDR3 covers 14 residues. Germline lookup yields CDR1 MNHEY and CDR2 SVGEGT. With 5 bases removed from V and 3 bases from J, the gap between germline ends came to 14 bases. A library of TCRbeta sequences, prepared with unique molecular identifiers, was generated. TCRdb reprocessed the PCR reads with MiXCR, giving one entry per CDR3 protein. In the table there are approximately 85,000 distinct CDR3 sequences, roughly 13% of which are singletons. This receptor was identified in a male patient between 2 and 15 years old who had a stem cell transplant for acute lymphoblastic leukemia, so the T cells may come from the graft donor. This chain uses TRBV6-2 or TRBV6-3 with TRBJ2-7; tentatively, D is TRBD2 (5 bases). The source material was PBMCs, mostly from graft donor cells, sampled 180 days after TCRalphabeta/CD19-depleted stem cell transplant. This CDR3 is CASSPGLLLYEQYF. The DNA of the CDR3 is TGTGCCAGCAGTCCCGGACTCTTGCTCTACGAGCAGTACTTC.